What follows is one T cell receptor beta chain and its context. V gave up 2 bases and J gave up 5 bases; unmatched junction bases: 1. Per germline, CDR1 MNHEY and CDR2 SMNVEV (reference sequence). CDR3 length: 13 residues. Sequenced by immunoSEQ multiplex PCR; TCRdb stores in-frame clones only, minus some. The data hold some 490,000 clones, with approximately 90% observed a single time. This specimen belongs to a study of blood T cell repertoires in COVID-19. Across the whole study: Sites across the United States, Italy and Spain contributed samples from acute and convalescent COVID-19.

The chain has TRBV27 and TRBJ2-5; the match to TRBD2 covers 8 bases. This sequence originates from a woman between 55 and 75 years old who had recovered from COVID-19. The material sequenced was PBMCs or T cells enriched from blood (not recorded which). The CDR3 spells CASSLRGGETQYF. The CDR3 coding sequence is TGTGCCAGCAGTTTACGGGGGGGGGAGACCCAGTACTTC.